These 32 T cell receptor beta chains originate from one sample sequenced in a study of T and B cells in COVID-19 patients. Blood genomic DNA input for TRB amplification was about 220-500 ng. BIOMED2 TRB-A/B primer pools were used in multiplex TRB PCR. MiXCR, applied by TCRdb to the multiplex PCR reads, yields one record per CDR3 protein. The data show 8,500 to 10,000 distinct CDR3 sequences, with approximately 33% seen just once and about 20% held by the top ten. Sequencing was carried out using blood. The receptors originated from a human donor who had recovered from COVID-19.

The V gene is TRBV10-1, the J gene TRBJ2-2; D call uncertain. In germline, CDR1 is WNHNN, CDR2 SYGVQD (reference sequence). V was trimmed by 3 bases and J by 1 base, leaving 9 bases between them. This CDR3 is 15 amino acids long. This CDR3 is CASSDKGKNTGELFF. In DNA, the CDR3 is TGCGCCAGCAGTGATAAAGGAAAGAACACCGGGGAGCTGTTTTTT.

This clonotype was counted between two and nine times. This chain uses TRBV4-2 with TRBJ2-5, with 7 bases fitting TRBD1. CDR1 is LGHNA and CDR2 is YNFKEQ in the germline V gene. Trimming cost V 2 bases and J 5 bases; bases outside gene matches: 8. The length of the CDR3 is 15 residues. CDR3 nucleotide sequence: TGTGCCAGCAGCCAATCCATGACAGGGATCGAGACCCAGTACTTC. Protein: CASSQSMTGIETQYF.

This clonotype was counted a few times. The CDR3 region is CASSLAGASTHGYTF. CDR3 nucleotide sequence: TGTGCCAGCAGCTTGGCCGGGGCGAGTACTCATGGCTACACCTTC. V is TRBV5-6 and J is TRBJ1-2; tentative D call: TRBD1 (5 bases). Germline CDR1 is SGHDT and CDR2 is YYEEEE. V was cut by 0 bases and J by 6 bases, with 15 bases left in between. The length of the CDR3 is 15 residues.

This clonotype was seen a handful of times. The chain couples TRBV7-6 to TRBJ1-1, with a tentative D call TRBD1 (5 bases). Germline V gene data show CDR1 as SGHVS and CDR2 as FNYEAQ. V was shortened by 1 base and J by 6 bases, with 9 bases between the two germline ends. CDR3 length: 13 residues. CDR3 sequence reads: CASSLVSTAEAFF. CDR3 DNA: TGTGCCAGCAGCTTAGTTTCGACAGCTGAAGCTTTCTTT.

The chain joins TRBV7-2 to TRBJ2-7; D tentatively reads TRBD1 or TRBD2 (5 bases each). Trimming cost V 5 bases and J 0 bases, with 20 bases left between them. The CDR3 spans 17 residues. Germline V gene lookup returns CDR1 SGHTA and CDR2 FQGNSA. The CDR3 region has the DNA TGTGCCAGCAGCCAAAGAACCGGGTTGGGGGTCTCCTACGAGCAGTACTTC. This codes for CASSQRTGLGVSYEQYF.

This clonotype was seen a handful of times. J is TRBJ1-1 and V is TRBV5-5; possible D gene TRBD1, 5 bases. The ends were cut back, 1 base at V and 10 bases at J, with 11 bases in the middle. CDR3 length: 12 amino acids. CDR1 is SGHKS and CDR2 is YYEKEE in the germline V gene (reference sequence). This chain's CDR3 is CASSLFGAGAFF. DNA of the CDR3: TGTGCCAGCAGCTTGTTCGGGGCCGGAGCTTTCTTT.

A few counts support this clonotype. The J gene is TRBJ2-1, the V gene TRBV6-6, with D possibly being TRBD1 (6 bases). Germline lookup yields CDR1 MNHNY and CDR2 SVGAGI (reference sequence). Trimming stripped 6 bases from V and 4 bases from J, with 10 bases between. The CDR3 extends over 13 amino acids. The CDR3 loop reads CASSLGAYNEQFF. The CDR3 DNA reads as TGTGCCAGCAGCCTGGGGGCTTACAATGAGCAGTTCTTC.

Concerning this clonotype: The junction departs from germline at one end; a sequencing error may be responsible. The chain links TRBV6-1 to TRBJ2-5, with D maybe TRBD1 (5 bases). Germline V CDR1 and CDR2: MNHNS, SASEGT. The CDR3 loop spans 15 amino acids. CDR3 in amino acids: CASSELGQLGKTQHF. CDR3 sequence (DNA): TGTGCCAGCAGTGAACTGGGGCAGTTAGGGAAGACCCAGCACTTC.

V gene TRBV28 combines with J gene TRBJ2-7; 8 bases agree with TRBD1. The trim removed 7 bases at V and 4 bases at J, leaving 6 bases unmatched. This CDR3 is 13 amino acids long. The germline CDR1 and CDR2 sequences are MDHEN and SYDVKM. This CDR3 reads CASNPGQAYEQYF. CDR3 coding DNA: TGTGCCAGCAACCCGGGACAGGCTTACGAGCAGTACTTC. Variable domain in full (rest from reference TRBV28 and TRBJ2-7): DVKVTQSSRYLVKRTGEKVFLECVQDMDHENMFWYRQDPGLGLRLIYFSYDVKMKEKGDIPEGYSVSREKKERFSLILESASTNQTSMYLCASNPGQAYEQYFGPGTRLTVT.

This rearrangement joins TRBV27 to TRBJ2-3; 7 positions agree with TRBD2. The CDR3 has 14 residues. Per germline, CDR1 MNHEY and CDR2 SMNVEV (reference sequence). V lost 5 bases, J lost 1 base, and 3 bases stayed unmatched. This CDR3 reads CASSGGGGTDTQYF. In nucleotides, the CDR3 is TGTGCCAGCAGTGGGGGGGGGGGCACAGATACGCAGTATTTT.

Notes on this clonotype: Just one base apart from a much larger clone, this may be a read error. V and J are TRBV6-1 and TRBJ2-1, with D possibly TRBD1 on 6 matching bases. CDR1 MNHNS and CDR2 SASEGT come from the germline V gene. The CDR3 extends over 14 amino acids. Trimming shortened V by 8 bases and J by 0 bases, and 11 bases separated the two germline ends. DNA for the CDR3: TGTGCCAGCGAGGGGGAAAGCTCCTACAATGAGCAGTTCTTC. This gives the protein CASEGESSYNEQFF.

This clonotype was seen more than once but under ten times. This sequence joins TRBV7-6 and TRBJ1-2; 8 bases map to TRBD1. Germline V gives CDR1 SGHVS, CDR2 FNYEAQ. V was clipped by 1 base and J by 3 bases; unmatched bases: 16. The CDR3 extends over 19 amino acids. The CDR3 reads CASSLDWGGSGGFDYGYTF. CDR3 nucleotide sequence: TGTGCCAGCAGCTTAGATTGGGGGGGCTCAGGGGGCTTTGACTATGGCTACACCTTC.

This clonotype was counted a few times. The chain employs TRBV6-5 and TRBJ1-3; weak D call: TRBD1 (6 bases). The CDR3 consists of 15 residues. V was pared by 6 bases and J by 0 bases, with 12 bases between. Germline CDR1 reads MNHEY; CDR2 reads SVGAGI. The CDR3 DNA is TGTGCCAGCAGCCACCCGACAGGCTCTGGAAACACCATATATTTT. It yields the protein CASSHPTGSGNTIYF.

This clonotype appeared a few times. This chain links TRBV7-2 with TRBJ2-5, with D hard to call. Germline CDR1 and CDR2: SGHTA and FQGNSA. Trimming pared 3 bases from V and 5 bases from J, leaving 7 bases between. The CDR3 is 12 amino acids. The CDR3 DNA follows: TGTGCCAGCAGCTTGGGGTCGGAGACCCAGTACTTC. It yields the protein CASSLGSETQYF.

The V call is TRBV29-1, the J call TRBJ2-7; perhaps TRBD2 as D (6 bases). Per the germline V gene, CDR1 is SQVTM and CDR2 is ANQGSEA. The CDR3 loop spans 13 amino acids. Trimming took 3 bases from V and 3 from J, leaving 12 bases between them. Here the CDR3 reads CSVDTGVDYEQYF. The CDR3 bases are TGCAGCGTTGATACGGGAGTCGACTACGAGCAGTACTTC.

This clonotype has more than one count but fewer than ten. J is TRBJ2-3 and V is TRBV20-1; TRBD2 is a possible D gene (6 bases). V was clipped by 2 bases and J by 4 bases, with 19 bases between them. The germline V gene has CDR1 DFQATT and CDR2 SNEGSKA (reference sequence). The CDR3 has 16 residues. The chain's CDR3 is CSARKLRLVRADTQYF. The CDR3 coding sequence is TGCAGTGCTAGAAAACTCAGACTAGTTCGCGCAGATACGCAGTATTTT.

By sample share, this clonotype is medium-sized. This chain links TRBV19 with TRBJ2-1; D call uncertain. Trimming stripped 6 bases from V and 7 bases from J, with 10 bases between. There are 12 residues in the CDR3. Germline V lookup: CDR1 LNHDA, CDR2 SQIVND (reference sequence). CDR3 in amino acids: CASSILGNEQFF. CDR3 sequence (DNA): TGTGCCAGTAGCATATTAGGAAATGAGCAGTTCTTC. Full variable domain (outside the CDR3, taken from reference TRBV19 and TRBJ2-1): DGGITQSPKYLFRKEGQNVTLSCEQNLNHDAMYWYRQDPGQGLRLIYYSQIVNDFQKGDIAEGYSVSREKKESFPLTVTSAQKNPTAFYLCASSILGNEQFFGPGTRLTVL.

This clonotype has a handful of counts. The chain links TRBV7-9 to TRBJ2-7; D possibly matches TRBD1 or TRBD2 (7 bases each). CDR1 is SEHNR, CDR2 FQNEAQ, per germline (reference sequence). The V and J ends lost 5 bases and 0 bases respectively, with 20 bases between them. The CDR3 loop spans 17 amino acids. The CDR3 coding sequence is TGTGCCAGCAGCCCCCACAGGGGAGGGACGAGCTCCTACGAGCAGTACTTC. Translation: CASSPHRGGTSSYEQYF.

There are a few counts of this clonotype. The rearrangement links TRBV20-1 to TRBJ2-5; no clear D. The CDR3 has 9 residues. Germline V gene lookup returns CDR1 DFQATT and CDR2 SNEGSKA (reference sequence). The V end lost 5 bases, the J end lost 5 bases, and 3 bases lay between the germline ends. The CDR3 sequence is CSAGETQYF. CDR3 coding DNA: TGCAGTGCTGGGGAGACCCAGTACTTC.

In this sample, this clonotype turned up once. A much bigger clone sits one base away, suggesting this may be a read error. This chain uses TRBV15 with TRBJ2-2; no definite D call. The CDR3 has 13 residues. CDR1 and CDR2 (germline): LNHNV, YYDKDF (reference sequence). The CDR3 DNA sequence: TGTGCCAGCAGCAGAGCCCTTAAAGGGGAGCTGTTTTTT. Translation gives CASSRALKGELFF. Full variable domain (outside the CDR3, taken from reference TRBV15 and TRBJ2-2): DAMVIQNPRYQVTQFGKPVTLSCSQTLNHNVMYWYQQKSSQAPKLLFHYYDKDFNNEADTPDNFQSRRPNTSFCFLDIRSPGLGDTAMYLCASSRALKGELFFGEGSRLTVL.

The V call is TRBV14, the J call TRBJ1-2; 8 bases line up with TRBD1. This CDR3 region has 15 residues. V lost 1 base, J lost 7 bases, and 8 bases stayed unmatched. Germline CDR1 and CDR2: SGHDN and FVKESK. The CDR3 DNA sequence: TGTGCCAGCAGCCAAGGAAGGACAGGGTTTTCTGGCTACACCTTC. It is translated as CASSQGRTGFSGYTF.

Sample share makes this clonotype medium-sized. This chain connects TRBV19 to TRBJ2-5; D gene unclear. CDR1 is LNHDA and CDR2 is SQIVND in the germline V gene (reference sequence). CDR3 length equals 13 residues. Deletions cut 3 bases from V and 7 bases from J, with 12 bases between. In DNA form, the CDR3 reads TGTGCCAGTAGTATCTTAGGGTATGGGACCCAGTACTTC. Protein product: CASSILGYGTQYF.

By share, this clonotype ranks as medium-sized. The chain recombines TRBV18 with TRBJ2-6; TRBD1 matches 7 bases. Germline V CDR1 and CDR2: KGHSH, LQKENI. The CDR3 is made up of 16 amino acids. The V gene end was trimmed by 1 base and the J gene end by 3 bases; junction bases not matched to a gene: 3. CDR3 sequence: CASSPRQGDGANVLTF. For the CDR3, the DNA is TGTGCCAGCTCACCACGACAGGGAGATGGGGCCAACGTCCTGACTTTC.

This clonotype qualifies as medium-sized. This chain connects TRBV12-3 or TRBV12-4 to TRBJ2-1; the match to TRBD2 covers 7 bases. The trim removed 9 bases at V and 5 bases at J, leaving 10 bases unmatched. This CDR3 has 14 amino acids. The CDR3 is CASQAGSRNNEQFF. The CDR3 DNA is TGTGCCAGTCAAGCGGGGAGTCGCAACAATGAGCAGTTCTTC.

This clonotype was seen a handful of times. The chain employs TRBV20-1 and TRBJ2-7; no reliable D call. Trimming shortened V by 5 bases and J by 3 bases, and 11 bases separated the two germline ends. CDR1 is DFQATT, CDR2 SNEGSKA, per germline (reference sequence). This CDR3 region has 12 residues. This CDR3 is CSAQAQNYEQYF. CDR3 bases: TGCAGTGCTCAGGCTCAAAACTACGAGCAGTACTTC.

V and J are TRBV5-1 and TRBJ2-7, with D tentatively TRBD2 (5 bases). The CDR3 contains 13 residues. Germline assignment: CDR1 SGHRS and CDR2 YFSETQ. Trimming stripped 4 bases from V and 3 bases from J, with 11 bases between. CDR3 sequence: CASSLAPLYEQYF. The CDR3, as DNA: TGCGCCAGCAGCCTAGCCCCCCTCTACGAGCAGTACTTC.

This clonotype is medium-sized by share. This chain uses TRBV6-4 with TRBJ2-3, with a weak D call TRBD2 (6 bases). V was shortened by 4 bases and J by 4 bases, with 12 bases between the two germline ends. There are 14 residues in the CDR3. Per the germline V gene, CDR1 is MRHNA and CDR2 is SNTAGT. In DNA form, the CDR3 reads TGTGCCAGCAGTGCAGGCGGGGCCGCAGATACGCAGTATTTT. It specifies CASSAGGAADTQYF.

This clonotype was found a few times. This chain links TRBV6-6 with TRBJ2-2; possibly TRBD2 for D (6 bases). Germline V gives CDR1 MNHNY, CDR2 SVGAGI (reference sequence). V lost 4 bases and J 5 bases, leaving 11 bases between the germline ends. The CDR3 is made up of 14 amino acids. CDR3: CASSLQGGTGELFF. In nucleotides, the CDR3 is TGTGCCAGCAGTTTGCAGGGAGGAACCGGGGAGCTGTTTTTT.

In the case of this clonotype: One junction end disagrees with the germline gene, perhaps due to a read error. The chain is built from TRBV6-5 and TRBJ2-5; 7 bases are a match to TRBD1. Germline values: CDR1 MNHEY, CDR2 SVGAGI. The CDR3 runs to 15 residues. CDR3 bases: TGTGCCAGCAGATACTCGGGACAGATAGGCGAGACCCAGTACTTC. This gives the protein CASRYSGQIGETQYF.

Judged by abundance, this clonotype is medium-sized. This chain uses TRBV27 with TRBJ2-1; TRBD1 or TRBD2 may be the D gene (5 bases each). The germline gives CDR1 MNHEY, CDR2 SMNVEV (reference sequence). The CDR3 extends over 16 amino acids. The V and J ends lost 7 bases and 0 bases respectively, with 16 bases between them. The CDR3 DNA reads TGTGCCAGCACCTTGAGGGGTCTCGGCTCCTACAATGAGCAGTTCTTC. It is translated as CASTLRGLGSYNEQFF.

This clonotype was observed a few times. The chain combines TRBV28 with TRBJ2-5; TRBD2 agrees at 9 bases. V gave up 0 bases and J gave up 1 base; unmatched junction bases: 6. The CDR3 length is 17 residues. Germline CDR1 and CDR2: MDHEN and SYDVKM. The CDR3 sequence: CASSLWTSGETQETQYF. The CDR3 DNA sequence: TGTGCCAGCAGTTTATGGACTAGCGGAGAGACCCAAGAGACCCAGTACTTC.

In its sample, this clonotype ranks as medium-sized. In DNA, the CDR3 is TGTGCCAGCAGCTTGCGTGCAGATACGCAGTATTTT. Translated, it gives CASSLRADTQYF. The chain links TRBV5-4 to TRBJ2-3; no definite D call. Between the trimmed V and J ends, which lost 1 base and 4 bases, there was a span of 4 bases. Germline CDR1 is SGHNT and CDR2 is YYREEE (reference sequence). The CDR3 totals 12 residues.